Sequencing of this T cell receptor beta chain was carried out in a study of breast tumors, draining lymph nodes, adjacent tissues. Regarding the study as a whole: Tumors had less TCR diversity than lymph nodes, more than nontumor tissue. Findings are consistent with lymph node origin and intratumoral expansion of most tumor T cells. Luminal-like breast cancer showed significantly greater tumor-nontumor repertoire similarity than basal-like breast cancer did.

The lymph nodes were axillary draining lymph nodes from breast cancer patients. TCRdb redid the calling of the multiplex PCR reads with MiXCR, one entry per CDR3 protein. The sample carries about 230,000 distinct CDR3 sequences, 32% recorded once. The CDR3 length is 15 residues. Germline V gives CDR1 LNHDA, CDR2 SQIVND (reference sequence). As for this clonotype: Its specificity is unknown. At one boundary the junction diverges from the germline segment, which might be a read error.

The sample consisted of axillary lymph node tissue. The rearrangement uses TRBV19 and TRBJ1-4; 12 bases match TRBD1. The receptor was derived from a female donor with breast cancer. Some clones in this sample may be carry-over from other donors' samples. The CDR3: CASSTPGTGGENLFF. The DNA for the CDR3 is TGTGCCAGTAGTACCCCCGGGACAGGGGGCGAAAATCTGTTTTTC. Variable domain in full (rest from reference TRBV19 and TRBJ1-4): DGGITQSPKYLFRKEGQNVTLSCEQNLNHDAMYWYRQDPGQGLRLIYYSQIVNDFQKGDIAEGYSVSREKKESFPLTVTSAQKNPTAFYLCASSTPGTGGENLFFGSGTQLSVL.